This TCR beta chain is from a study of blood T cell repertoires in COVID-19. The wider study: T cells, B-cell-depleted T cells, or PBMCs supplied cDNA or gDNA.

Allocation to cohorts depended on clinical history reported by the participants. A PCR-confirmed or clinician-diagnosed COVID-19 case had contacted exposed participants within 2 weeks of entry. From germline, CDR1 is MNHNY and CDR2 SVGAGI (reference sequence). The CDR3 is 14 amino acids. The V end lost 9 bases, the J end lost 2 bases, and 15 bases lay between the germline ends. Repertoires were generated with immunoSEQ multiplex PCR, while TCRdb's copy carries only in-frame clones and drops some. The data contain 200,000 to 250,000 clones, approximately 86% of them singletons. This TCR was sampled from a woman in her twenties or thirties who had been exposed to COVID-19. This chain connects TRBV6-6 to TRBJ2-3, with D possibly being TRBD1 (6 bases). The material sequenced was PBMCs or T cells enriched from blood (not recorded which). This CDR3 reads CASGDGQNTDTQYF. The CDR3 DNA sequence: TGTGCCAGTGGGGACGGACAGAACACAGATACGCAGTATTTT.